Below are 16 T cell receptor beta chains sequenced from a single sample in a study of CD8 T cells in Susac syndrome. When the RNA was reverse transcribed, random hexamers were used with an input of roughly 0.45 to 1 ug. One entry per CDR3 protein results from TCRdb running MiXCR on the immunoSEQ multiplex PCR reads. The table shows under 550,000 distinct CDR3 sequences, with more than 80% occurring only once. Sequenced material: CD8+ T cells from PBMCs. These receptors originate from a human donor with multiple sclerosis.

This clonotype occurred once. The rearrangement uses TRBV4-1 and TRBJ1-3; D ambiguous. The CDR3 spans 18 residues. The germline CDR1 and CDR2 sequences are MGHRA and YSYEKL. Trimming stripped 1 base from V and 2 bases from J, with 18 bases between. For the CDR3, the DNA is TGCGCCAGCAGCCAAGGAGCCTTCGGGGAAAGGGCTGGAAACACCATATATTTT. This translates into CASSQGAFGERAGNTIYF.

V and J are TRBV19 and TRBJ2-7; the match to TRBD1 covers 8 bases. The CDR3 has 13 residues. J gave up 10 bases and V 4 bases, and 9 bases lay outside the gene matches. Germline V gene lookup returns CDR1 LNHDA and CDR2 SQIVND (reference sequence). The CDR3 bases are TGTGCCAGTAGTACCGGGGAGACAGGGGACCAGTACTTC. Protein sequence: CASSTGETGDQYF.

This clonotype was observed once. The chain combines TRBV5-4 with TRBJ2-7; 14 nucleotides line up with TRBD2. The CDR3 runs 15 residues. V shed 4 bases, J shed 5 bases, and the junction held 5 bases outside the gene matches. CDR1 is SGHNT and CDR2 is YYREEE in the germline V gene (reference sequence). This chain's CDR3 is CASSPRTSGRHEQYF. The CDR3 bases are TGTGCCAGCAGCCCCCGGACTAGCGGGAGGCACGAGCAGTACTTC. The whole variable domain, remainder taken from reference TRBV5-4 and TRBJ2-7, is ETGVTQSPTHLIKTRGQQVTLRCSSQSGHNTVSWYQQALGQGPQFIFQYYREEENGRGNFPPRFSGLQFPNYSSELNVNALELDDSALYLCASSPRTSGRHEQYFGPGTRLTVT.

The CDR3 DNA reads as TGTGCCAGCAGCCCCCTAGGAGGGGGCGAGTTATACGAGCAGTACTTC. Translating it yields CASSPLGGGELYEQYF. V gene TRBV27 combines with J gene TRBJ2-7; a weak D match, TRBD1 (7 bases). The CDR3 spans 16 residues. V gave up 6 bases and J gave up 4 bases, with 22 bases separating them. Germline CDR1 reads MNHEY; CDR2 reads SMNVEV (reference sequence).

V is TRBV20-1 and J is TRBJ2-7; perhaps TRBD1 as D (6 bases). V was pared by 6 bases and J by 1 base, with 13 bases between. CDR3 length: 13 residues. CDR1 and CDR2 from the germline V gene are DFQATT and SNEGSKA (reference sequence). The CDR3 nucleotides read TGCAGTGCCCCTCTACAGGGATCCTACGAGCAGTACTTC. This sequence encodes CSAPLQGSYEQYF.

CDR3 region: CSARAQGLSYEQYF. CDR3 coding DNA: TGCAGTGCTAGGGCACAGGGTTTGTCCTACGAGCAGTACTTC. The chain links TRBV20-1 to TRBJ2-7; D perhaps matches TRBD1 (6 bases). Looked up from germline, CDR1 is DFQATT and CDR2 is SNEGSKA (reference sequence). This CDR3 is built from 14 residues. V dropped 3 bases and J dropped 1 base, with 13 bases sitting between them.

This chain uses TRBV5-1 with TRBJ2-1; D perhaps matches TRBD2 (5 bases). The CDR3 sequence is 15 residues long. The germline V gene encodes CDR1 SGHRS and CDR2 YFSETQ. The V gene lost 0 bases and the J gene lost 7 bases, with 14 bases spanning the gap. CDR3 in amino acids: CASSLAILGENEQFF. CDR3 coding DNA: TGCGCCAGCAGCTTGGCCATTCTCGGGGAGAATGAGCAGTTCTTC.

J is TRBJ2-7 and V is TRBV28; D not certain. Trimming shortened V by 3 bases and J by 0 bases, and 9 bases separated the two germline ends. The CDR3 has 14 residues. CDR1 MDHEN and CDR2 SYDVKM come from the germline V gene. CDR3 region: CASSFPESSYEQYF. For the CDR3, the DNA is TGTGCCAGCAGTTTTCCCGAGAGCTCCTACGAGCAGTACTTC.

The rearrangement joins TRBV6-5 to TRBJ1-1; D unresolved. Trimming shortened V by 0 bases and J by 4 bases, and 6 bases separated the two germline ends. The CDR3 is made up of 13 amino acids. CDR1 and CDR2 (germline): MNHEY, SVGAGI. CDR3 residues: CASSYSEGTEAFF. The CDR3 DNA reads TGTGCCAGCAGTTACTCGGAGGGCACTGAAGCTTTCTTT.

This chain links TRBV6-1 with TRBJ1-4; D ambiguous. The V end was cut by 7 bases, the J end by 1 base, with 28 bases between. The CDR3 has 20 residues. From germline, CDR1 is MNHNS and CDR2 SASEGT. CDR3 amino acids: CASTPWLADLKDGTNEKLFF. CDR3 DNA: TGTGCCAGCACCCCCTGGTTGGCGGACTTAAAAGACGGAACTAATGAAAAACTGTTTTTT.

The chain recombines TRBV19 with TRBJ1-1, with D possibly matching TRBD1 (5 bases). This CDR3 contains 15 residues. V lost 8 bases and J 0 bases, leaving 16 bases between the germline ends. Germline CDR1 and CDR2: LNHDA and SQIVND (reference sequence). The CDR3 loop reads CASSQPGRMNTEAFF. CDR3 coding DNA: TGTGCCAGTTCACAACCGGGACGGATGAACACTGAAGCTTTCTTT.

CDR3 protein: CASSSPHGDPQETQYF. The DNA for the CDR3 is TGTGCCAGCAGTTCCCCCCACGGGGACCCCCAAGAGACCCAGTACTTC. J is TRBJ2-5 and V is TRBV6-5; D possibly matches TRBD1 or TRBD2 (5 bases each). The V gene lost 4 bases and the J gene lost 1 base, with 16 bases spanning the gap. The germline gives CDR1 MNHEY, CDR2 SVGAGI. The CDR3 sequence is 16 residues long.

The CDR3 loop is CATRIRLSQPQHF. Written as DNA, the CDR3 is TGTGCCACCCGGATTCGTCTCTCCCAGCCCCAGCATTTT. The chain combines TRBV27 with TRBJ1-5; D unresolved. CDR3 length: 13 residues. Germline CDR1 reads MNHEY; CDR2 reads SMNVEV (reference sequence). With 10 bases removed from V and 7 bases from J, the gap between germline ends came to 17 bases.

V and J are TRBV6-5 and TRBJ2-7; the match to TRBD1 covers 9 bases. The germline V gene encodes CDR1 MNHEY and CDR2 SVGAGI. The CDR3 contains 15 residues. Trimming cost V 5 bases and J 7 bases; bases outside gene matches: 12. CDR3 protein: CASSTSGQGVWEQYF. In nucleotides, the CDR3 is TGTGCCAGCAGTACCTCGGGACAGGGTGTATGGGAGCAGTACTTC.

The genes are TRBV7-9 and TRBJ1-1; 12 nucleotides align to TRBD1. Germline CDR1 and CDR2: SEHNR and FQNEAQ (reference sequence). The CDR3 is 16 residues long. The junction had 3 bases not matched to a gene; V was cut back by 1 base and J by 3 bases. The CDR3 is CASSLDGTGGYTEAFF. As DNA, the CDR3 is TGTGCCAGCAGCTTAGACGGGACAGGGGGCTACACTGAAGCTTTCTTT.

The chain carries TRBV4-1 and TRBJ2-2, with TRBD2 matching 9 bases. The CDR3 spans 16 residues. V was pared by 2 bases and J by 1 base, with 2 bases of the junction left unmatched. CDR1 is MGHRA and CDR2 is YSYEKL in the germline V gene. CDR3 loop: CASSQRLAVNTGELFF. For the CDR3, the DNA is TGCGCCAGCAGCCAAAGACTAGCGGTGAACACCGGGGAGCTGTTTTTT.